These 21 T cell receptor beta chains were all obtained from the same sample, sequenced in a study of spatial heterogeneity in lung cancer. Time point indicated: sample taken at primary tumor resection. Notes on the study in general: In tumors, expanded intratumoral alpha and beta TCR counts tracked mutation counts.

For these TCRs, the target antigens are not known. TCRdb re-derived calls from the 5' RACE reads in MiXCR, one entry per CDR3 protein. The sample carries 1,500 to 2,000 distinct CDR3 sequences, 5.5% recorded once. Sample: lung tumor tissue, taken at surgery. All receptors come from a male donor with early-stage non-small cell lung cancer.

By frequency in the sample, this clonotype is large. The chain combines TRBV6-2 or TRBV6-3 with TRBJ2-7, with 8 bases aligning to TRBD1. Germline trimming cut 10 bases from V and 2 bases from J; bases unmatched to any gene: 7. This CDR3 comprises 13 residues. Germline-derived CDR1 and CDR2 are MNHEY and SVGEGT. The CDR3 here is CATKTGETYEQYF. The CDR3 nucleotides are TGTGCCACCAAGACAGGGGAGACCTACGAGCAGTACTTC.

There are many counts of this clonotype. The V and J genes are TRBV4-2 and TRBJ2-2; no clear D. Per the germline V gene, CDR1 is LGHNA and CDR2 is YNFKEQ. Trimming cost V 0 bases and J 2 bases, with 13 bases left between them. This CDR3 contains 17 residues. CDR3 DNA sequence: TGTGCCAGCAGCCAAGATTTCACGGTGGGAAACACCGGGGAGCTGTTTTTT. Protein sequence: CASSQDFTVGNTGELFF.

This clonotype is termed medium-sized. V gene TRBV7-2 combines with J gene TRBJ2-7; D is possibly TRBD1 or TRBD2 (5 bases each). The CDR3 runs 12 residues. V was cut by 6 bases and J by 6 bases, with 12 bases left in between. The germline CDR1 and CDR2 sequences are SGHTA and FQGNSA. CDR3 protein: CASSSRDGEQYF. The CDR3 nucleotides read TGTGCCAGCAGTAGCCGGGACGGCGAGCAGTACTTC.

This clonotype occurred many times. The chain combines TRBV20-1 with TRBJ2-7; 8 bases are a match to TRBD2. The CDR3 consists of 15 residues. The V segment lost 1 base and the J segment 4 bases; nucleotides outside the gene matches: 9. The germline CDR1 and CDR2 sequences are DFQATT and SNEGSKA (reference sequence). The CDR3 here is CSARALAGSRYEQYF. DNA of the CDR3: TGCAGTGCTAGAGCGTTAGCGGGGTCTAGGTACGAGCAGTACTTC.

This clonotype is termed medium-sized. This sequence joins TRBV12-3 or TRBV12-4 and TRBJ1-1, with TRBD1 as a possible D gene (6 bases). The V gene lost 4 bases and the J gene lost 1 base, with 10 bases spanning the gap. The CDR3 runs to 14 residues. CDR3 DNA sequence: TGTGCCAGCAGTTCGGGACACCCGAACACTGAAGCTTTCTTT. Amino acids: CASSSGHPNTEAFF.

By proportion, this clonotype is medium-sized. This sequence joins TRBV20-1 and TRBJ2-1; the D is unclear. Germline V gene data show CDR1 as DFQATT and CDR2 as SNEGSKA (reference sequence). The V gene lost 8 bases and the J gene lost 5 bases, with 10 bases spanning the gap. CDR3 length: 11 amino acids. Here the CDR3 reads CSTNTHNEQFF. The CDR3 DNA sequence: TGCAGTACCAATACCCACAATGAGCAGTTCTTC.

There are many counts of this clonotype. J is TRBJ2-1 and V is TRBV20-1, with TRBD2 matching 9 bases. The germline V gene has CDR1 DFQATT and CDR2 SNEGSKA (reference sequence). The ends lost 0 bases at V and 4 bases at J; junction bases unmatched: 7. The CDR3 covers 16 residues. The CDR3 sequence is CSARDSVAGVYNEQFF. In nucleotides, the CDR3 is TGCAGTGCTAGAGATTCAGTAGCGGGGGTATACAATGAGCAGTTCTTC.

Relative to its sample, this clonotype is large. V and J are TRBV20-1 and TRBJ2-3, with D unclear. The CDR3 length is 11 residues. The V and J ends lost 3 bases and 5 bases respectively, with 6 bases between them. Per germline, CDR1 DFQATT and CDR2 SNEGSKA (reference sequence). The CDR3 here is CSASGRDTQYF. DNA for the CDR3: TGCAGTGCTAGTGGTCGAGATACGCAGTATTTT.

By share, this clonotype counts as medium-sized (0.01 to 0.1%). This chain uses TRBV5-1 with TRBJ2-2, with TRBD1 matching 8 bases. V was clipped by 7 bases and J by 3 bases; unmatched bases: 5. Germline CDR1 is SGHRS and CDR2 is YFSETQ. This CDR3 is built from 14 residues. DNA of the CDR3: TGCGCCAGCGGACAGGGTGGTGACACCGGGGAGCTGTTTTTT. Translating gives CASGQGGDTGELFF.

This clonotype is medium-sized in the sample. This chain links TRBV7-9 with TRBJ2-2, with a possible D match to TRBD2 (5 bases). Germline V lookup: CDR1 SEHNR, CDR2 FQNEAQ (reference sequence). The CDR3 is 16 residues long. Trimming stripped 5 bases from V and 0 bases from J, with 13 bases between. The CDR3: CASSGRYIANTGELFF. For the CDR3, the DNA is TGTGCCAGCAGCGGGAGATACATCGCGAACACCGGGGAGCTGTTTTTT.

This clonotype has ten or more counts. The chain carries TRBV29-1 and TRBJ1-1, with D unresolved. The CDR3 contains 12 residues. Germline V CDR1 and CDR2: SQVTM, ANQGSEA. The V end lost 4 bases, the J end lost 1 base, and 7 bases lay between the germline ends. CDR3 loop: CSVGRQNTEAFF. The DNA for the CDR3 is TGCAGCGTTGGAAGACAGAACACTGAAGCTTTCTTT.

In its sample, this clonotype ranks as medium-sized (0.01 to 0.1%). The chain joins TRBV11-2 to TRBJ2-3, with 8 bases identical to TRBD2. The germline V gene has CDR1 SGHAT and CDR2 FQNNGV. The CDR3 consists of 16 residues. V shed 1 base and J 1 base; nucleotides not matched to a gene: 4. CDR3 region: CASSLAGGRGTDTQYF. CDR3 in DNA: TGTGCCAGCAGCTTAGCGGGGGGGCGTGGCACAGATACGCAGTATTTT.

Judged by abundance, this clonotype is medium-sized. The chain has TRBV12-3 or TRBV12-4 and TRBJ1-1; 10 nucleotides align to TRBD1. The CDR3 covers 16 residues. Trimming cost V 10 bases and J 0 bases; bases outside gene matches: 11. For the CDR3, the DNA is TGTGCCATCAATGGGAGGGGGACAGGGGTGAACACTGAAGCTTTCTTT. This translates into CAINGRGTGVNTEAFF.

This clonotype has just a few counts. V and J are TRBV10-3 and TRBJ2-2, with D unresolved. Trimming left V 6 bases short and J 1 base short, with 12 bases between. The CDR3 loop spans 15 amino acids. Germline CDR1 reads ENHRY; CDR2 reads SYGVKD. The CDR3 DNA reads as TGTGCCATCAGCTTCATATCCTTGAACACCGGGGAGCTGTTTTTT. It is translated as CAISFISLNTGELFF.

This clonotype rates as medium-sized. The rearrangement links TRBV6-5 to TRBJ1-1; 7 nucleotides align to TRBD1. The CDR3 runs 13 residues. Germline values: CDR1 MNHEY, CDR2 SVGAGI. The V segment lost 7 bases and the J segment 4 bases; nucleotides outside the gene matches: 6. CDR3 region: CASNIQGSTEAFF. The CDR3 bases are TGTGCCAGCAATATACAGGGGTCCACTGAAGCTTTCTTT.

This clonotype counts as large. V and J are TRBV9 and TRBJ1-4; D gene uncertain. The CDR3 loop spans 14 amino acids. V gave up 0 bases and J gave up 2 bases, with 5 bases separating them. Germline assignment: CDR1 SGDLS and CDR2 YYNGEE. This chain's CDR3 is CASSVDGTNEKLFF. The CDR3 coding sequence is TGTGCCAGCAGCGTAGACGGTACTAATGAAAAACTGTTTTTT.

In its sample, this clonotype is medium-sized. The chain uses TRBV18 and TRBJ1-5; 9 nucleotides match TRBD1. The V and J ends lost 6 bases and 9 bases, in that order; junction bases with no gene match: 9. The CDR3 sequence is 14 residues long. Germline values: CDR1 KGHSH, CDR2 LQKENI. Here the CDR3 DNA reads TGTGCCAGCTCGGGGACAGGGTATTTCGGGCCCCAGCATTTT. Translated, it gives CASSGTGYFGPQHF.

This clonotype counts as medium-sized (0.01 to 0.1%). This chain uses TRBV7-2 with TRBJ2-4; 7 nucleotides agree with TRBD2. Germline V CDR1 and CDR2: SGHTA, FQGNSA. The CDR3 runs 14 residues. Unmatched junction bases numbered 6, after V lost 5 bases and J lost 5 bases. The CDR3 loop reads CASSQGGGQNIQYF. The CDR3 DNA reads as TGTGCCAGCAGCCAAGGCGGGGGACAAAACATTCAGTACTTC.

By share, this clonotype ranks as medium-sized. The chain employs TRBV6-1 and TRBJ2-3; TRBD1 matches 7 bases. The germline V gene encodes CDR1 MNHNS and CDR2 SASEGT. J was trimmed by 3 bases and V by 2 bases; bases with no gene match: 5. This CDR3 spans 15 amino acids. The CDR3 region has the DNA TGTGCCAGCAGTGAACTAGGCAGGGGGACAGATACGCAGTATTTT. Protein: CASSELGRGTDTQYF.

This clonotype is medium-sized in the sample. The chain employs TRBV6-6 and TRBJ1-1; unclear D gene. The CDR3 loop spans 15 amino acids. From germline, CDR1 is MNHNY and CDR2 SVGAGI (reference sequence). V dropped 0 bases and J dropped 1 base, with 9 bases sitting between them. The CDR3 sequence is CASSYSPGANTEAFF. The CDR3 bases are TGTGCCAGCAGTTACTCGCCAGGAGCGAACACTGAAGCTTTCTTT.

This clonotype qualifies as medium-sized. The chain employs TRBV6-2 or TRBV6-3 and TRBJ1-1; D call uncertain. The ends were cut back, 7 bases at V and 6 bases at J, with 12 bases in the middle. The CDR3 has 12 residues. CDR1 is MNHEY, CDR2 SVGEGT, per germline. As DNA, the CDR3 is TGTGCCAGCAACTCCGGGTGGGCTGAAGCTTTCTTT. Encoded protein: CASNSGWAEAFF.